The 24 T cell receptor beta chains given below trace back to one sample, sequenced in a study of radiation and T cells in renal cell carcinoma. Produced via immunoSEQ multiplex PCR; TCRdb's table is partial and in-frame only. The sample lists more than 15,000 clones, around 55% seen once, with approximately 10% in the top ten. The treatment denotes: 15 Gy SBRT to primary tumor, nephrectomy 4 weeks later. The source material was tumor tissue, sampled from a patient whose treatment included radiotherapy and nephrectomy. Receptor source: a man in his fifties or sixties with renal cell carcinoma.

This sequence joins TRBV4-3 and TRBJ2-1; 8 bases match TRBD2. Trimming took 4 bases from V and 8 from J; bases not matched to a gene: 19. Germline assignment: CDR1 LGHNA and CDR2 YSLEER. This CDR3 region has 18 residues. This CDR3 is CASSRRGSAGALWDEQFF. For the CDR3, the DNA is TGCGCCAGCAGCCGACGGGGATCAGCGGGGGCCCTTTGGGATGAGCAGTTCTTC.

The chain is built from TRBV5-1 and TRBJ1-4; D remains unclear. The germline V gene has CDR1 SGHRS and CDR2 YFSETQ. Trimming pared 0 bases from V and 0 bases from J, leaving 9 bases between. This CDR3 contains 16 residues. CDR3: CASSLGYGATNEKLFF. The CDR3 DNA is TGCGCCAGCAGCTTGGGATACGGGGCAACTAATGAAAAACTGTTTTTT.

This sequence joins TRBV7-9 and TRBJ2-5; 8 bases match TRBD1. The length of the CDR3 is 13 residues. V shed 5 bases and J 4 bases; nucleotides not matched to a gene: 3. The V gene's germline CDR1 is SEHNR and CDR2 FQNEAQ (reference sequence). The chain's CDR3 is CASSPGGSETQYF. The DNA for the CDR3 is TGTGCCAGCAGCCCAGGGGGCTCAGAGACCCAGTACTTC.

This clone was found once. This chain links TRBV5-6 with TRBJ2-5; D gene uncertain. V was cut by 0 bases and J by 2 bases, with 11 bases left in between. Germline V CDR1 and CDR2: SGHDT, YYEEEE. The CDR3 is 15 amino acids. The CDR3 nucleotides read TGTGCCAGCAGCTTGGGACAACGCGTACAAGAGACCCAGTACTTC. Its protein is CASSLGQRVQETQYF.

This chain connects TRBV4-1 to TRBJ1-2, with 8 nucleotides matching TRBD1. Looked up from germline, CDR1 is MGHRA and CDR2 is YSYEKL. This CDR3 has 16 amino acids. The junction had 11 bases not matched to a gene; V was cut back by 0 bases and J by 8 bases. In DNA, the CDR3 is TGCGCCAGCAGCCAAGATCCCCGGCAGGGGGCGCTGGGCTACACCTTC. Amino acid sequence: CASSQDPRQGALGYTF.

The chain is built from TRBV7-2 and TRBJ2-7; 7 nucleotides agree with TRBD1. This CDR3 is built from 13 residues. The V gene end was trimmed by 5 bases and the J gene end by 6 bases; junction bases not matched to a gene: 7. Germline lookup yields CDR1 SGHTA and CDR2 FQGNSA. Written as DNA, the CDR3 is TGTGCCAGCAGCGCCGACACAGGGGCCGAGCAGTACTTC. This translates into CASSADTGAEQYF.

This chain connects TRBV10-3 to TRBJ2-1, with no clear D. Trimming removed 6 bases at V and 0 bases at J, with 9 bases between. CDR1 and CDR2 from the germline V gene are ENHRY and SYGVKD. CDR3 length: 14 residues. The CDR3 reads CAIRPLSSYNEQFF. DNA of the CDR3: TGTGCCATCAGACCTCTTAGCTCCTACAATGAGCAGTTCTTC.

This CDR3 is CASSGSPRSHTWGPTNYGYTF. CDR3 nucleotide sequence: TGTGCCAGCAGTGGATCCCCACGATCCCACACCTGGGGGCCGACTAACTATGGCTACACCTTC. V and J are TRBV2 and TRBJ1-2; possibly TRBD1 for D (6 bases). The CDR3 has 21 amino acids. The V and J ends lost 4 bases and 0 bases respectively, with 30 bases between them. Germline loops: CDR1 SNHLY, CDR2 FYNNEI.

A few counts support this clone. This chain uses TRBV30 with TRBJ1-5; the D is unclear. There are 14 residues in the CDR3. The germline V gene encodes CDR1 GTSNPN and CDR2 SVGIG (reference sequence). Trimming removed 0 bases at V and 8 bases at J, with 14 bases between. This CDR3 is CAWSVGVGLEPQHF. The CDR3 DNA reads as TGTGCCTGGAGTGTAGGAGTAGGCCTGGAGCCCCAGCATTTT.

This chain links TRBV30 with TRBJ1-1; D may be TRBD1 (6 bases). This CDR3 has 13 residues. The V gene's germline CDR1 is GTSNPN and CDR2 SVGIG (reference sequence). The V and J ends lost 4 bases and 2 bases respectively, with 11 bases between them. For the CDR3, the DNA is TGTGCCTGGAAGGTAGGGGGTAACACTGAAGCTTTCTTT. Its translation is CAWKVGGNTEAFF.

This chain uses TRBV19 with TRBJ2-5; 10 nucleotides line up with TRBD1. CDR1 and CDR2 (germline): LNHDA, SQIVND (reference sequence). The CDR3 covers 14 residues. J lost 5 bases, V lost 8 bases, and 8 bases had no gene match. DNA for the CDR3: TGTGCCAGTTCAGCGACAGGGGGCGTGGAGACCCAGTACTTC. Amino acid sequence: CASSATGGVETQYF.

This clone was detected a few times. Additional DNA sequences in this sample encode the identical CDR3. The J gene is TRBJ1-2, the V gene TRBV5-1; D remains unclear. The CDR3 loop spans 14 amino acids. The germline V and J ends were trimmed by 0 bases and 5 bases, with 11 bases remaining between them. From germline, CDR1 is SGHRS and CDR2 YFSETQ. The CDR3 region is CASSLAVTVYGYTF. The CDR3 bases are TGCGCCAGCAGCTTGGCCGTAACAGTTTATGGCTACACCTTC.

This clone is termed medium-sized. The rearrangement links TRBV28 to TRBJ2-1; 9 bases line up with TRBD1. The CDR3 contains 15 residues. Losses at the gene ends were 7 bases for V and 9 bases for J; bases not matched to a gene: 13. The germline gives CDR1 MDHEN, CDR2 SYDVKM. CDR3 in amino acids: CASNKPGQGKREQFF. The CDR3 DNA sequence: TGTGCCAGCAACAAGCCGGGACAGGGAAAGCGTGAGCAGTTCTTC.

V usage is TRBV18 and J usage is TRBJ1-1, with D uncertain. The CDR3 spans 13 residues. Germline CDR1 reads KGHSH; CDR2 reads LQKENI. V was clipped by 0 bases and J by 7 bases, with 9 bases between them. As DNA, the CDR3 is TGTGCCAGCTCACCACCGTGGCATCTTGAAGCTTTCTTT. This sequence encodes CASSPPWHLEAFF.

The V gene is TRBV19, the J gene TRBJ1-3, with 7 bases aligning to TRBD1. CDR1 and CDR2 (germline): LNHDA, SQIVND (reference sequence). V gave up 3 bases and J gave up 0 bases; unmatched junction bases: 5. CDR3 length: 16 residues. CDR3 DNA sequence: TGTGCCAGTAGTATGGGGACAGATCTCTCTGGAAACACCATATATTTT. It codes for CASSMGTDLSGNTIYF. Full variable domain (outside the CDR3, taken from reference TRBV19 and TRBJ1-3): DGGITQSPKYLFRKEGQNVTLSCEQNLNHDAMYWYRQDPGQGLRLIYYSQIVNDFQKGDIAEGYSVSREKKESFPLTVTSAQKNPTAFYLCASSMGTDLSGNTIYFGEGSWLTVV.

This chain joins TRBV28 and TRBJ1-2, with 7 bases aligning to TRBD1. Germline V CDR1 and CDR2: MDHEN, SYDVKM. This CDR3 is built from 14 residues. Germline trimming cut 5 bases from V and 8 bases from J; bases unmatched to any gene: 11. The chain's CDR3 is CASSAGTAHEGYTF. In DNA form, the CDR3 reads TGTGCCAGCAGTGCTGGGACAGCCCACGAGGGCTACACCTTC.

The chain has TRBV5-1 and TRBJ2-2, with unresolved D. Germline values: CDR1 SGHRS, CDR2 YFSETQ. Deletions cut 1 base from V and 5 bases from J, with 15 bases between. CDR3 length equals 16 residues. Written as DNA, the CDR3 is TGCGCCAGCAGCTTGTATGCGGCCTCAAAGACCGGGGAGCTGTTTTTT. This gives the protein CASSLYAASKTGELFF.

This sequence joins TRBV7-2 and TRBJ2-3; D not certain. Trimming removed 2 bases at V and 3 bases at J, with 9 bases between. This CDR3 is 14 amino acids long. Germline CDR1 SGHTA, CDR2 FQGNSA. The CDR3 spells CASSLRAQTDTQYF. The CDR3 nucleotides read TGTGCCAGCAGCTTACGTGCCCAAACAGATACGCAGTATTTT.

V and J are TRBV7-9 and TRBJ2-3; the match to TRBD2 covers 9 bases. Germline CDR1 SEHNR, CDR2 FQNEAQ (reference sequence). CDR3 length: 15 residues. Trimming removed 2 bases from V and 2 bases from J; junction bases left unmatched: 2. CDR3 region: CASSLLAGLTDTQYF. The CDR3 DNA is TGTGCCAGCAGCTTACTAGCGGGACTCACAGATACGCAGTATTTT.

This chain joins TRBV2 and TRBJ2-3; D gene uncertain. The germline V gene has CDR1 SNHLY and CDR2 FYNNEI. This CDR3 contains 13 residues. The V gene lost 6 bases and the J gene lost 3 bases, with 10 bases spanning the gap. The CDR3 sequence is CASSPLITDTQYF. CDR3 sequence (DNA): TGTGCCAGCAGCCCGCTTATTACAGATACGCAGTATTTT.

Only a few counts were recorded for this clone. The chain carries TRBV7-9 and TRBJ2-1; 10 bases match TRBD2. The ends lost 3 bases at V and 2 bases at J; junction bases unmatched: 7. The germline gives CDR1 SEHNR, CDR2 FQNEAQ (reference sequence). The CDR3 is made up of 17 amino acids. CDR3 DNA sequence: TGTGCCAGCAGCTTCGTCCTCGGGACTAGCGCCTACAATGAGCAGTTCTTC. This sequence encodes CASSFVLGTSAYNEQFF.

The chain combines TRBV5-1 with TRBJ2-2; perhaps TRBD1 as D (5 bases). V was clipped by 2 bases and J by 0 bases, with 17 bases between them. The germline V gene encodes CDR1 SGHRS and CDR2 YFSETQ. The CDR3 sequence is 18 residues long. CDR3 nucleotides: TGCGCCAGCAGCTTACGAGGCAGGGTAACGTCGAACACCGGGGAGCTGTTTTTT. Its protein product is CASSLRGRVTSNTGELFF. Full variable domain (missing parts from reference TRBV5-1 and TRBJ2-2): KAGVTQTPRYLIKTRGQQVTLSCSPISGHRSVSWYQQTPGQGLQFLFEYFSETQRNKGNFPGRFSGRQFSNSRSEMNVSTLELGDSALYLCASSLRGRVTSNTGELFFGEGSRLTVL.

The chain joins TRBV11-2 to TRBJ2-7, with 9 bases aligning to TRBD2. Germline-derived CDR1 and CDR2 are SGHAT and FQNNGV. CDR3 length: 16 residues. Trimming took 5 bases from V and 0 from J; bases not matched to a gene: 8. This chain's CDR3 is CASSLGAGGISYEQYF. Written as DNA, the CDR3 is TGTGCCAGCAGCCTCGGGGCGGGGGGGATCTCCTACGAGCAGTACTTC.

This clone appeared a few times. The chain has TRBV6-6 and TRBJ1-5; D might be TRBD1 (5 bases). Germline-derived CDR1 and CDR2 are MNHNY and SVGAGI (reference sequence). The CDR3 runs 14 residues. V was clipped by 7 bases and J by 3 bases, with 13 bases between them. The CDR3 protein is CASKTDRDNQPQHF. Written as DNA, the CDR3 is TGTGCCAGCAAAACAGACAGAGACAATCAGCCCCAGCATTTT.